What follows are 17 T cell receptor beta chains derived from one specimen sequenced in a study of blood T cell repertoires in COVID-19. Some clones are missing from TCRdb's copy, which holds only in-frame ones; the method was immunoSEQ multiplex PCR. The sample lists about 120,000 clones; around 89% were seen once. The sequenced material came from peripheral blood. These receptors all stem from a man between 70 and 80 years old with active or convalescent COVID-19.

The chain couples TRBV5-1 to TRBJ2-2, with D possibly matching TRBD1 (6 bases). Germline values: CDR1 SGHRS, CDR2 YFSETQ. Trimming removed 4 bases from V and 6 bases from J, with 16 bases in between. The CDR3 totals 15 residues. As DNA, the CDR3 is TGCGCCAGCAGCAAAACAGGGTCTGTCGCCGGGGAGCTGTTTTTT. As protein: CASSKTGSVAGELFF. Together with reference TRBV5-1 and TRBJ2-2, the CDR3 gives the full variable domain: KAGVTQTPRYLIKTRGQQVTLSCSPISGHRSVSWYQQTPGQGLQFLFEYFSETQRNKGNFPGRFSGRQFSNSRSEMNVSTLELGDSALYLCASSKTGSVAGELFFGEGSRLTVL.

The rearrangement links TRBV6-1 to TRBJ2-7; 10 bases are a match to TRBD1. With 3 bases clipped from V and 4 bases from J, the junction kept 3 bases outside the gene matches. The CDR3 runs to 14 residues. Per the germline V gene, CDR1 is MNHNS and CDR2 is SASEGT. CDR3 coding DNA: TGTGCCAGCAGTGAGCGGGACAGGGGATACGAGCAGTACTTC. This encodes CASSERDRGYEQYF.

This rearrangement joins TRBV29-1 to TRBJ1-2; no definite D call. Trimming removed 5 bases at V and 4 bases at J, with 11 bases between. This CDR3 spans 12 amino acids. Germline V CDR1 and CDR2: SQVTM, ANQGSEA. CDR3 sequence: CSVWGGGYGYTF. The DNA of the CDR3 is TGCAGCGTTTGGGGAGGAGGCTATGGCTACACCTTC.

The V and J genes are TRBV28 and TRBJ2-2; 12 nucleotides match TRBD2. This CDR3 has 15 residues. Germline lookup yields CDR1 MDHEN and CDR2 SYDVKM. The ends lost 2 bases at V and 7 bases at J; junction bases unmatched: 2. The CDR3 DNA follows: TGTGCCAGCAGTTTAAGACTAGCGGGAGTCGGGGAGCTGTTTTTT. Residues: CASSLRLAGVGELFF.

This clone was counted a few times. The J gene is TRBJ2-3, the V gene TRBV28; no clear D. Trimming left V 3 bases short and J 4 bases short, with 11 bases between. Germline CDR1 MDHEN, CDR2 SYDVKM. This CDR3 contains 14 residues. In DNA form, the CDR3 reads TGTGCCAGCAGTTTTGTTGTCTCCCCAGATACGCAGTATTTT. Encoded protein: CASSFVVSPDTQYF.

The sample holds a few counts of this clone. The rearrangement links TRBV19 to TRBJ2-7, with TRBD1 identical over 8 bases. The V segment lost 4 bases and the J segment 6 bases; nucleotides outside the gene matches: 26. CDR1 LNHDA and CDR2 SQIVND come from the germline V gene (reference sequence). The CDR3 has 20 residues. For the CDR3, the DNA is TGTGCCAGTAGTAGACAGGGGCAAGAAGGGGAAGGACGGTATGTTCTCGAGCAGTACTTC. The encoded protein is CASSRQGQEGEGRYVLEQYF. Combining the CDR3 with reference TRBV19 and TRBJ2-7 gives the whole variable domain DGGITQSPKYLFRKEGQNVTLSCEQNLNHDAMYWYRQDPGQGLRLIYYSQIVNDFQKGDIAEGYSVSREKKESFPLTVTSAQKNPTAFYLCASSRQGQEGEGRYVLEQYFGPGTRLTVT.

The CDR3 here is CAWIAGPGETQYF. CDR3 sequence (DNA): TGTGCCTGGATTGCGGGACCCGGGGAGACCCAGTACTTC. The genes are TRBV30 and TRBJ2-5; tentative D call: TRBD2 (6 bases). In germline, CDR1 is GTSNPN, CDR2 SVGIG (reference sequence). CDR3 size: 13 residues. Trimming removed 4 bases at V and 5 bases at J, with 14 bases between.

A single count supports this clone. The chain couples TRBV5-1 to TRBJ2-5; 10 nucleotides align to TRBD2. The CDR3 is made up of 14 amino acids. Germline V gene sequence: CDR1 SGHRS, CDR2 YFSETQ. Trimming cost V 4 bases and J 2 bases; bases outside gene matches: 2. The CDR3 sequence is CASSEGLAQETQYF. The CDR3 bases are TGCGCCAGCAGCGAGGGACTAGCGCAAGAGACCCAGTACTTC.

The sample holds one count of this clone. The J gene is TRBJ1-1, the V gene TRBV5-1; the match to TRBD1 covers 7 bases. Unmatched junction bases numbered 11, after V lost 4 bases and J lost 5 bases. Per the germline V gene, CDR1 is SGHRS and CDR2 is YFSETQ. CDR3 length: 15 amino acids. The DNA of the CDR3 is TGCGCCAGCAGCCCGCAGACAGGGAAGTTGACTGAAGCTTTCTTT. It is translated as CASSPQTGKLTEAFF.

This chain connects TRBV7-2 to TRBJ2-7; 9 positions match TRBD2. Trimming cost V 5 bases and J 3 bases; bases outside gene matches: 5. There are 14 residues in the CDR3. Germline V lookup: CDR1 SGHTA, CDR2 FQGNSA. CDR3 nucleotide sequence: TGTGCCAGCAGCCCGACTAGCGGAGTCTACGAGCAGTACTTC. Protein sequence: CASSPTSGVYEQYF.

The chain has TRBV27 and TRBJ1-2, with 12 bases that match TRBD1. The ends lost 6 bases at V and 6 bases at J; junction bases unmatched: 8. Looked up from germline, CDR1 is MNHEY and CDR2 is SMNVEV (reference sequence). This CDR3 is 15 amino acids long. CDR3 region: CASSQPGQGANGYTF. The CDR3 DNA follows: TGTGCCAGCAGCCAACCGGGACAGGGGGCTAATGGCTACACCTTC.

This chain joins TRBV28 and TRBJ1-4, with 7 bases aligning to TRBD1. From germline, CDR1 is MDHEN and CDR2 SYDVKM. The V gene end was trimmed by 6 bases and the J gene end by 7 bases; junction bases not matched to a gene: 8. The CDR3 is made up of 14 amino acids. This CDR3 is CASSPDRSGEKLFF. CDR3 coding DNA: TGTGCCAGCAGCCCGGACAGGTCAGGTGAAAAACTGTTTTTT.

This chain joins TRBV19 and TRBJ2-1; TRBD2 might be the D (6 bases). V dropped 3 bases and J dropped 9 bases, with 12 bases sitting between them. The CDR3 has 13 amino acids. CDR1 LNHDA and CDR2 SQIVND come from the germline V gene (reference sequence). The CDR3 reads CASSISGVGEQFF. The DNA for the CDR3 is TGTGCCAGTAGTATCTCGGGGGTTGGTGAGCAGTTCTTC.

This clone was seen a single time. V is TRBV7-9 and J is TRBJ2-1, with 8 positions matching TRBD1. Germline CDR1 SEHNR, CDR2 FQNEAQ (reference sequence). There are 19 residues in the CDR3. The junction had 17 bases not matched to a gene; V was cut back by 5 bases and J by 2 bases. The CDR3: CASSPSGGAFNPPYNEQFF. Here the CDR3 DNA reads TGTGCCAGCAGCCCCTCAGGGGGCGCTTTTAATCCACCCTACAATGAGCAGTTCTTC.

The chain links TRBV2 to TRBJ1-4; TRBD1 is a possible D gene (6 bases). V lost 5 bases and J lost 7, with 17 bases in between. Germline CDR1 SNHLY, CDR2 FYNNEI. The CDR3 runs to 15 residues. The CDR3 loop is CASSSGTMLAEKLFF. The CDR3 bases are TGTGCCAGCAGTTCGGGGACAATGCTAGCTGAAAAACTGTTTTTT.

This clone has only one observation. This chain connects TRBV18 to TRBJ2-7; 7 bases fit TRBD1. CDR1 is KGHSH and CDR2 is LQKENI in the germline V gene. CDR3 length: 12 amino acids. J lost 1 base, V lost 8 bases, and 2 bases had no gene match. CDR3 protein: CASRGQSYEQYF. CDR3 DNA sequence: TGTGCCAGCCGGGGACAGTCCTACGAGCAGTACTTC.

The J gene is TRBJ1-6, the V gene TRBV3-1 (or the pseudogene TRBV3-2), with TRBD1 matching 7 bases. The CDR3 contains 17 residues. Losses at the gene ends were 1 base for V and 7 bases for J; bases not matched to a gene: 10. Germline V gene lookup returns CDR1 LGHDT and CDR2 YNNKEL (reference sequence). The CDR3 here is CASSQADRRSGNSPLHF. In DNA, the CDR3 is TGTGCCAGCAGCCAAGCGGACAGGAGAAGTGGGAATTCACCCCTCCACTTT.